This T cell receptor (beta chain) was sequenced during a study of blood T cell repertoires in COVID-19. In the study overall: COVID-19 samples collected from the United States, Italy and Spain covered acute and convalescent phases.

Libraries were prepared by immunoSEQ multiplex PCR; TCRdb keeps only in-frame clonotypes and omits some of them. The repertoire holds under 250,000 clones, with around 80% as singletons. This CDR3 is 11 amino acids long. Per germline, CDR1 MNHNY and CDR2 SVGAGI (reference sequence). V gave up 6 bases and J gave up 3 bases, with 5 bases separating them. The specimen sequenced was peripheral blood. The genes are TRBV6-6 and TRBJ1-1; no clear D gene. This TCR came from a woman aged 70-85 years with acute or convalescent COVID-19. CDR3 nucleotides: TGTGCCAGCAGCTTCGACACTGAAGCTTTCTTT. Residues: CASSFDTEAFF.